These 3 T cell receptor beta chains were all obtained from the same sample, sequenced in a study of T cells in Graves' hyperthyroidism and ophthalmopathy. Authors of the study amplified TCR beta CDR3 regions from RNA transcripts. First-round RT-PCR targeting the TCR CDR3 was performed with the HTBI primer set. TCRdb recomputed calls from the multiplex PCR reads with MiXCR, one row per CDR3 protein. The sample has about 360,000 distinct CDR3 sequences; under 15% are singletons. The source material was blood. Source of these receptors: a woman aged 18-30 years with Graves' hyperthyroidism.

The V gene is TRBV6-2 or TRBV6-3, the J gene TRBJ1-6; no definite D call. Germline V gene sequence: CDR1 MNHEY, CDR2 SVGEGT. The V end lost 5 bases, the J end lost 7 bases, and 6 bases lay between the germline ends. The CDR3 sequence is 12 residues long. The CDR3 DNA follows: TGTGCCAGCAGTAACGGGAATTCACCCCTCCACTTT. Protein product: CASSNGNSPLHF.

This rearrangement joins TRBV20-1 to TRBJ1-5; no clear D gene. Germline CDR1 and CDR2: DFQATT and SNEGSKA (reference sequence). The CDR3 has 14 residues. V lost 0 bases, J lost 0 bases, and 6 bases lay in between. CDR3 DNA sequence: TGCAGTGCTAGAGATGAGGGTAGCAATCAGCCCCAGCATTTT. Protein product: CSARDEGSNQPQHF.

This clonotype has a count of ten or more. This chain uses TRBV7-2 with TRBJ2-1; D is possibly TRBD1 or TRBD2 (5 bases each). Trimming shortened V by 5 bases and J by 2 bases, and 13 bases separated the two germline ends. The CDR3 extends over 15 amino acids. Germline CDR1 reads SGHTA; CDR2 reads FQGNSA. The CDR3 sequence is CASSLHWGPYNEQFF. Written as DNA, the CDR3 is TGTGCCAGCAGCCTCCATTGGGGACCCTACAATGAGCAGTTCTTC.